These 17 T cell receptor beta chains came from one sample sequenced in a study of T cells in Graves' hyperthyroidism and ophthalmopathy. The CDR3 regions of TCR beta were amplified from RNA transcripts. With the HTBI primer set, the TCR CDR3 went through a first round of RT-PCR. TCRdb redid the calling of the multiplex PCR reads with MiXCR, one entry per CDR3 protein. The sample holds more than 300,000 distinct CDR3 sequences; approximately 13% are singletons and the top ten take more than 9.5%. Material for sequencing was blood. The receptors originated from a woman between 55 and 75 years old with Graves' hyperthyroidism.

The table lists this clonotype with many counts. This chain connects TRBV6-2 or TRBV6-3 to TRBJ2-3; D ambiguous. Trimming stripped 0 bases from V and 2 bases from J, with 15 bases between. CDR1 MNHEY and CDR2 SVGEGT come from the germline V gene. CDR3 size: 17 residues. CDR3 bases: TGTGCCAGCAGTTACTCGACGCGACGACCAGACACAGATACGCAGTATTTT. This encodes CASSYSTRRPDTDTQYF.

This clonotype has a count of ten or more. CDR3 sequence reads: CASSPGLQDYEQYF. CDR3 bases: TGTGCCAGCAGTCCGGGACTGCAAGACTACGAGCAGTACTTC. The rearrangement uses TRBV27 and TRBJ2-7; tentative D call: TRBD2 (6 bases). The CDR3 covers 14 residues. The germline V and J ends were trimmed by 5 bases and 3 bases, with 14 bases remaining between them. CDR1 and CDR2 from the germline V gene are MNHEY and SMNVEV (reference sequence).

This clonotype was counted ten times or more. V is TRBV5-1 and J is TRBJ1-1; D remains ambiguous. This CDR3 spans 13 amino acids. In germline, CDR1 is SGHRS, CDR2 YFSETQ. The V end lost 3 bases, the J end lost 0 bases, and 6 bases lay between the germline ends. Written as DNA, the CDR3 is TGCGCCAGCAGCTCAGGAATGAACACTGAAGCTTTCTTT. It translates to CASSSGMNTEAFF. Complete variable domain (other parts from reference TRBV5-1 and TRBJ1-1): KAGVTQTPRYLIKTRGQQVTLSCSPISGHRSVSWYQQTPGQGLQFLFEYFSETQRNKGNFPGRFSGRQFSNSRSEMNVSTLELGDSALYLCASSSGMNTEAFFGQGTRLTVV.

This clonotype has a handful of counts. The rearrangement joins TRBV19 to TRBJ2-7; TRBD1 matches 9 bases. The trim removed 5 bases at V and 6 bases at J, leaving 8 bases unmatched. This CDR3 spans 14 amino acids. Germline CDR1 and CDR2: LNHDA and SQIVND (reference sequence). CDR3 region: CASSPRDRVAEQYF. The CDR3 nucleotides are TGTGCCAGTAGTCCACGGGACAGGGTTGCCGAGCAGTACTTC.

In this sample, this clonotype turned up many times. The V gene is TRBV14, the J gene TRBJ2-3, with D tentatively TRBD2 (5 bases). The CDR3 covers 15 residues. V lost 0 bases and J 6 bases, leaving 13 bases between the germline ends. Germline V gene lookup returns CDR1 SGHDN and CDR2 FVKESK. This CDR3 is CASSQEVGGSDTQYF. The CDR3 nucleotides read TGTGCCAGCAGCCAAGAGGTCGGCGGGTCGGATACGCAGTATTTT.

On this clonotype: A clone one base away is much larger, so this may be a read error. The rearrangement joins TRBV13 to TRBJ1-1; the match to TRBD1 covers 11 bases. The CDR3 length is 14 residues. CDR1 PRHDT and CDR2 FYEKMQ come from the germline V gene (reference sequence). In DNA form, the CDR3 reads TGTGTCAGCAGCTCGGACAGGGGGCGGACTGAAGCTTTCTTT. It is translated as CVSSSDRGRTEAFF.

This clonotype was detected only a few times. The CDR3 DNA sequence: TGTGCCAGCAGCGCACGGGAGATCTCCTACAATGAGCAGTTCTTC. Protein product: CASSAREISYNEQFF. V gene TRBV7-9 combines with J gene TRBJ2-1; perhaps TRBD2 as D (6 bases). CDR1 and CDR2 (germline): SEHNR, FQNEAQ (reference sequence). Trimming took off 5 bases at V and 0 bases at J, with 11 bases between the two ends. The CDR3 is 15 amino acids.

Worth noting for this clonotype: Given a much more abundant clone one base away, this may be a read error. The V gene is TRBV27, the J gene TRBJ2-7, with 9 positions matching TRBD1. The CDR3 extends over 14 amino acids. The germline V gene encodes CDR1 MNHEY and CDR2 SMNVEV (reference sequence). CDR3 region: CASSLLGQGYEQCF. DNA of the CDR3: TGTGCCAGCAGTTTATTGGGACAGGGCTACGAGCAGTGCTTC.

J is TRBJ2-7 and V is TRBV29-1; no definite D call. This CDR3 has 11 amino acids. Germline values: CDR1 SQVTM, CDR2 ANQGSEA. Trimming removed 3 bases from V and 3 bases from J, with 6 bases in between. The CDR3 protein is CSVEKGYEQYF. The DNA of the CDR3 is TGCAGCGTTGAGAAAGGCTACGAGCAGTACTTC.

This clonotype has more than one count but fewer than ten. The V and J genes are TRBV25-1 and TRBJ2-3; a weak D match, TRBD2 (6 bases). CDR1 is MGHDK and CDR2 is SYGVNS in the germline V gene. Trimming left V 3 bases short and J 3 bases short, with 7 bases between. The CDR3 runs 13 residues. The CDR3 protein is CASSDGGTDTQYF. CDR3 nucleotide sequence: TGTGCCAGCAGTGATGGAGGGACAGATACGCAGTATTTT.

This clonotype was picked up many times. The chain recombines TRBV6-2 or TRBV6-3 with TRBJ2-1; a weak D match, TRBD2 (6 bases). Per the germline V gene, CDR1 is MNHEY and CDR2 is SVGEGT. This CDR3 spans 15 amino acids. V shed 5 bases and J shed 0 bases, with 11 bases lying between them. The CDR3 region has the DNA TGTGCCAGCAGTCATAGCGGCAACTCCTACAATGAGCAGTTCTTC. This codes for CASSHSGNSYNEQFF.

In this sample, this clonotype turned up many times. The V and J genes are TRBV15 and TRBJ2-5; 9 nucleotides agree with TRBD2. Germline CDR1 reads LNHNV; CDR2 reads YYDKDF (reference sequence). The CDR3 has 14 residues. J lost 2 bases, V lost 8 bases, and 6 bases had no gene match. CDR3 sequence: CATLRAGGQETQYF. Here the CDR3 DNA reads TGTGCCACCCTCCGAGCGGGAGGACAAGAGACCCAGTACTTC.

The rearrangement joins TRBV5-1 to TRBJ1-1; 8 positions agree with TRBD1. Germline CDR1 is SGHRS and CDR2 is YFSETQ. This CDR3 region has 13 residues. J lost 12 bases, V lost 7 bases, and 14 bases had no gene match. The CDR3 reads CASGSTGAMVPFF. CDR3 in DNA: TGCGCCAGCGGGTCGACAGGGGCTATGGTACCTTTCTTT.

This clonotype has ten or more counts. The chain uses TRBV5-5 and TRBJ1-2; 8 bases align to TRBD1. The V and J ends lost 3 bases and 3 bases, in that order; junction bases with no gene match: 4. The CDR3 length is 14 residues. CDR1 is SGHKS, CDR2 YYEKEE, per germline (reference sequence). The CDR3: CASSSGTGHYGYTF. For the CDR3, the DNA is TGTGCCAGCAGCTCCGGGACAGGACACTATGGCTACACCTTC.

This clonotype came up a few times. The chain couples TRBV6-1 to TRBJ2-5, with D possibly matching TRBD1 (6 bases). The V end was cut by 8 bases, the J end by 5 bases, with 12 bases between. From germline, CDR1 is MNHNS and CDR2 SASEGT. This CDR3 is built from 12 residues. The CDR3 protein is CASGGAQETQYF. The CDR3 nucleotides are TGTGCCAGCGGGGGCGCCCAGGAGACCCAGTACTTC.

The J gene is TRBJ2-2, the V gene TRBV20-1; 12 bases align to TRBD2. From germline, CDR1 is DFQATT and CDR2 SNEGSKA (reference sequence). The CDR3 extends over 16 amino acids. Trimming took 3 bases from V and 5 from J; bases not matched to a gene: 7. Here the CDR3 reads CSASGLGLAGTGELFF. The CDR3 region has the DNA TGCAGTGCTAGTGGGCTCGGACTAGCGGGGACCGGGGAGCTGTTTTTT.

This clonotype was detected many times. The rearrangement uses TRBV7-8 and TRBJ1-6, with TRBD1 as a possible D gene (5 bases). Germline values: CDR1 SGHVS, CDR2 FQNEAQ. Trimming took off 0 bases at V and 6 bases at J, with 9 bases between the two ends. The CDR3 loop spans 15 amino acids. CDR3: CASSLAAQGNSPLHF. The DNA for the CDR3 is TGTGCCAGCAGCTTAGCTGCGCAGGGTAATTCACCCCTCCACTTT.